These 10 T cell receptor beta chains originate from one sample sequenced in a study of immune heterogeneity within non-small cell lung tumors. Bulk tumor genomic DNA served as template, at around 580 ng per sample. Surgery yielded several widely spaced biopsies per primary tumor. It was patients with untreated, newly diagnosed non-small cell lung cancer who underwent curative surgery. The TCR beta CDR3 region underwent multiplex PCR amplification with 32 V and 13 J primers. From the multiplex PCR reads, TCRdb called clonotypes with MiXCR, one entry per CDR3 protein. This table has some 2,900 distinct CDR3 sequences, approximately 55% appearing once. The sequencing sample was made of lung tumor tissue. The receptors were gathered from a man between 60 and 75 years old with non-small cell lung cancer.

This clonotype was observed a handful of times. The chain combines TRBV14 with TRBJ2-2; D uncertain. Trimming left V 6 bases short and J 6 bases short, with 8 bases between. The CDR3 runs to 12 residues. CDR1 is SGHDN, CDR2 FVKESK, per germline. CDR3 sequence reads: CASSQPPGELFF. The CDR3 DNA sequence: TGTGCCAGCAGTCAGCCCCCCGGGGAGCTGTTTTTT.

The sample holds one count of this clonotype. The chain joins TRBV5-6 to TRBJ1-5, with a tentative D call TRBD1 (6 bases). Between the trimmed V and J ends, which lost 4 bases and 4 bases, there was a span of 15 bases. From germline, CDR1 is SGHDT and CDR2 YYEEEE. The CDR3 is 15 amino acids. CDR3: CASSELDRPNQPQHF. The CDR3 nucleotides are TGTGCCAGCAGCGAATTGGACAGACCGAATCAGCCCCAGCATTTT.

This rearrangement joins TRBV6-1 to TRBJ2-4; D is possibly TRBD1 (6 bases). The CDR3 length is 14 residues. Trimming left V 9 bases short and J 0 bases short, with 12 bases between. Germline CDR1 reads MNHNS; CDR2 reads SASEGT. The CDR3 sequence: CARLRGLAKNIQYF. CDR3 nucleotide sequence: TGTGCCAGACTCAGGGGTTTAGCCAAAAACATTCAGTACTTC.

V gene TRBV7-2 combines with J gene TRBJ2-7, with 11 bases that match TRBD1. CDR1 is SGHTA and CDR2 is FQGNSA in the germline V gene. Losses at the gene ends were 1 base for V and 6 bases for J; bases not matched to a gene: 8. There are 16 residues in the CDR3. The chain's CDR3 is CASSLVGQGASVEQYF. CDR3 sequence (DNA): TGTGCCAGCAGCTTAGTAGGACAGGGGGCTTCCGTCGAGCAGTACTTC.

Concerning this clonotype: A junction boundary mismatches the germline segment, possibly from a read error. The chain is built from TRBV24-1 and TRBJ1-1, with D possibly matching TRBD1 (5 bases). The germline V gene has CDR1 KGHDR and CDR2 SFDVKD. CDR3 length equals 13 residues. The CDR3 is CATSEFDSTEAFF. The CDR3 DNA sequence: TGTGCCACCAGTGAATTCGACAGCACTGAAGCCTTCTTT.

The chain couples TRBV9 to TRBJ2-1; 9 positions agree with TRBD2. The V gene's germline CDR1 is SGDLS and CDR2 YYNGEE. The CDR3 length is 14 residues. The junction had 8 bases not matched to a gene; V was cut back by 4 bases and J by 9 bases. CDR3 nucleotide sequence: TGTGCCAGCAGCATTGCCCAGACTAGCGGTGAGCAGTTCTTC. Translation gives CASSIAQTSGEQFF.

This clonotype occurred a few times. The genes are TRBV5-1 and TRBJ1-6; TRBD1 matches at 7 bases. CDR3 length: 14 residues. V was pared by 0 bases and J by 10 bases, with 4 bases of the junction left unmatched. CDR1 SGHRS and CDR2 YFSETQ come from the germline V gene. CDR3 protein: CASSLGQGVSPLHF. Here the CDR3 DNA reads TGCGCCAGCAGCTTGGGACAGGGTGTATCACCCCTCCACTTT.

The CDR3 is CSARRSGGDYNEQFF. Here the CDR3 DNA reads TGCAGTGCTAGACGAAGCGGGGGGGATTACAATGAGCAGTTCTTC. This sequence joins TRBV20-1 and TRBJ2-1; 10 bases are a match to TRBD2. The junction had 5 bases not matched to a gene; V was cut back by 2 bases and J by 4 bases. The CDR3 runs to 15 residues. Germline loops: CDR1 DFQATT, CDR2 SNEGSKA (reference sequence).

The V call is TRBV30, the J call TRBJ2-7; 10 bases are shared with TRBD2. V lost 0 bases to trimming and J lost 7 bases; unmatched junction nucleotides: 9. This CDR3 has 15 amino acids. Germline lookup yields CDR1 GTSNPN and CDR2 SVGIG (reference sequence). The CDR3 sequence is CAWSVLTSGTGEQYF. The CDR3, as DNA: TGTGCCTGGAGTGTACTCACTAGCGGGACTGGGGAGCAGTACTTC. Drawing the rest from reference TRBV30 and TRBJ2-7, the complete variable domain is SQTIHQWPATLVQPVGSPLSLECTVEGTSNPNLYWYRQAAGRGLQLLFYSVGIGQISSEVPQNLSASRPQDRQFILSSKKLLLSDSGFYLCAWSVLTSGTGEQYFGPGTRLTVT.

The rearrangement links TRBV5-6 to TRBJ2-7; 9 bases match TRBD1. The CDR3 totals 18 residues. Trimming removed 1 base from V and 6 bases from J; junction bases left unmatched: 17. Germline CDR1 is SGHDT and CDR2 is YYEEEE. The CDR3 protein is CASSLWGGGTGLRGEQYF. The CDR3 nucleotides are TGTGCCAGCAGCTTGTGGGGGGGCGGGACAGGGCTAAGAGGCGAGCAGTACTTC.